The present TCR beta chain was sequenced within a study of shared clonotypes between healthy human individuals. Across the study: Per donor, CD8 memory used one plate, CD8 naive used two, CD4 memory used three and CD4 naive used three. Study results and caveats: Larger richness was generally estimated for naive than memory subsets.

Division of CD4+ cells produced a CD45RA+ naive subset and a CD45RA-negative memory subset. Germline CDR1 MDHEN, CDR2 SYDVKM. This CDR3 has 18 residues. After removal of 5 bases from V and 1 base from J, the junction contained 7 bases not matched to a gene. Comment on this clone: Its antigen is not known.

Genomic DNA of every subset was divided equally among multiple immunoSEQ plates. Data came from immunoSEQ multiplex PCR; TCRdb stores just in-frame clones and leaves some out. The sample carries about 1.5 million clones, 95% to 97% recorded once. The source of this sequence is a man in his thirties or forties in good health. Sequenced: naive CD4+ T cells sorted from blood. The subset here: CD45RA+ positively selected. The V and J genes are TRBV28 and TRBJ2-3; 15 bases map to TRBD2. CDR3 sequence reads: CASSVPGLAGGRTDTQYF. The DNA of the CDR3 is TGTGCCAGCAGTGTGCCGGGACTAGCGGGAGGACGCACAGATACGCAGTATTTT.